These T cell receptor beta chains were read from a single sample in a study of CD8 T cells in ankylosing spondylitis. TCRdb fed the 5' RACE reads into MiXCR, producing one record per CDR3 protein. The data contain hundreds of thousands of distinct CDR3 sequences, 25% to 30% of them seen just once; the ten biggest clones take up 0.85% to 1%. The sample comprised blood, either unsorted or a sorted T cell fraction (not recorded which). The receptors here all came from a male donor with ankylosing spondylitis. The CDR3 runs from the conserved cysteine through the conserved F or W. D genes are given only for firm matches. Size is stated for part of the rows, as once, few or many counts, or as a class when the clone is expanded.

j_gene	abundance	v_gene	d_gene	CDR3aa	CDR3nt
TRBJ2-2	few	TRBV5-1	TRBD1	CASSPRQGANTGELFF	TGCGCCAGCAGCCCTAGACAGGGGGCCAACACCGGGGAGCTGTTTTTT
TRBJ1-1	few	TRBV20-1	NA	CSAPNLAGLHRGNTEAFF	TGCAGTGCTCCGAACCTGGCAGGGCTTCATCGTGGGAACACTGAAGCTTTCTTT
TRBJ2-3	few	TRBV3-1	NA	CASSQATGTSSRAHTLDTQYF	TGTGCCAGCAGCCAAGCCACCGGGACGAGTAGTAGAGCCCACACGTTAGATACGCAGTATTTT
TRBJ2-7	few	TRBV3-1	NA	CASSQEGRPYEQYF	TGTGCCAGCAGCCAAGAGGGGAGGCCCTACGAGCAGTACTTC
TRBJ2-1	NA	TRBV29-1	TRBD2	CSVILAGGGEQFF	TGCAGCGTTATTCTGGCGGGAGGGGGTGAGCAGTTCTTC
TRBJ1-1	few	TRBV6-2/TRBV6-3	NA	CASSYASEAFF	TGTGCCAGCAGTTACGCCAGTGAAGCTTTCTTT
TRBJ2-5	NA	TRBV24-1	TRBD1	CATSPGGLETQYF	TGTGCCACCAGTCCAGGGGGCCTAGAGACCCAGTACTTC
TRBJ1-5	few	TRBV21-1	NA	CAGRPMIPTDYSNQPQHF	TGTGCCGGCAGACCAATGATTCCGACAGACTATAGCAATCAGCCCCAGCATTTT
TRBJ2-1	many	TRBV2	TRBD2	CASSELLAGGYNEQFF	TGTGCCAGCAGTGAATTACTAGCGGGAGGATACAATGAGCAGTTCTTC
TRBJ1-1	NA	TRBV14	NA	CASSPHRNSEAFF	TGTGCCAGCAGCCCTCACAGGAATAGTGAAGCTTTCTTT
TRBJ2-1	NA	TRBV7-2	TRBD2	CASSRQGLADNEQFF	TGTGCCAGCAGCCGCCAGGGACTAGCGGATAATGAGCAGTTCTTC
TRBJ1-5	NA	TRBV20-1	NA	CSAKRQADQPQHF	TGCAGTGCTAAACGACAGGCCGATCAGCCCCAGCATTTT
TRBJ1-2	many	TRBV25-1	NA	CASSEPGRDYGYTF	TGTGCCAGCAGTGAACCGGGGAGGGACTATGGCTACACCTTC
TRBJ2-1	NA	TRBV29-1	TRBD2	CSTARLAGVSNEQFF	TGCAGCACGGCCCGACTAGCGGGAGTGTCCAATGAGCAGTTCTTC
TRBJ2-1	NA	TRBV12-3/TRBV12-4	TRBD2	CASISGGPYNEQFF	TGTGCCAGCATCTCGGGAGGGCCATACAATGAGCAGTTCTTC
TRBJ2-1	NA	TRBV20-1	TRBD2	CSASASGSPGEQFF	TGCAGTGCTAGTGCTAGCGGGAGTCCCGGTGAGCAGTTCTTC
TRBJ2-7	NA	TRBV11-2	NA	CASSLDGDVSYEQYF	TGTGCCAGCAGCTTAGATGGGGACGTCTCCTACGAGCAGTACTTC
TRBJ1-1	NA	TRBV24-1	TRBD1	CATSGPGQGARTEAFF	TGTGCCACCAGTGGCCCTGGACAGGGGGCGAGGACTGAAGCTTTCTTT
TRBJ2-1	few	TRBV7-2	TRBD1	CASRTDRGRTYNEQFF	TGTGCCAGCAGAACCGACAGGGGGAGGACCTACAATGAGCAGTTCTTC
TRBJ1-5	few	TRBV6-1	NA	CASAFNRDSNQPQHF	TGTGCCAGCGCCTTTAACAGGGATAGCAATCAGCCCCAGCATTTT
TRBJ2-1	NA	TRBV11-3	NA	CASSHQRTNEQFF	TGTGCCAGCAGCCACCAGAGGACCAATGAGCAGTTCTTC
TRBJ1-2	NA	TRBV20-1	NA	CSARGAGGRYTF	TGCAGTGCTAGAGGGGCGGGGGGTCGCTACACCTTC
TRBJ1-1	NA	TRBV7-8	NA	CASSANRVRNTEAFF	TGTGCCAGCAGCGCAAACAGGGTTAGGAACACTGAAGCTTTCTTT
TRBJ2-3	NA	TRBV23-1	TRBD2	CASSQSRVLAVCTDTQYF	TGCGCCAGCAGTCAATCGCGGGTACTAGCGGTCTGCACAGATACGCAGTATTTT
TRBJ2-3	NA	TRBV5-1	NA	CASSLGVVADTQYF	TGCGCCAGCAGCTTGGGGGTGGTTGCAGATACGCAGTATTTT
TRBJ2-1	NA	TRBV7-6	TRBD1	CASSLGTGGLNEQFF	TGTGCCAGCAGCTTAGGGACAGGGGGCCTAAATGAGCAGTTCTTC
TRBJ2-5	few	TRBV25-1	NA	CASSEYASKETQYF	TGTGCCAGCAGTGAATACGCTAGCAAAGAGACCCAGTACTTC
TRBJ2-5	few	TRBV20-1	TRBD2	CSAPLGREGGETQYF	TGCAGTGCTCCCCTCGGGCGGGAGGGTGGAGAGACCCAGTACTTC
TRBJ2-2	NA	TRBV5-1	NA	CASSLVVQGNGELFF	TGCGCCAGCAGCTTGGTGGTGCAGGGGAACGGGGAGCTGTTTTTT
TRBJ1-2	NA	TRBV5-1	NA	CASSLGEDLGGYTF	TGCGCCAGCAGCTTGGGAGAGGATCTCGGCGGCTACACCTTC
TRBJ2-1	NA	TRBV7-2	TRBD2	CASSTRLAGGSEQFF	TGTGCCAGCAGCACCCGACTAGCGGGAGGGAGTGAGCAGTTCTTC
TRBJ2-3	few	TRBV7-2	NA	CASSVRRDSRYTDTQYF	TGTGCCAGCAGCGTACGGCGGGACTCTCGATACACAGATACGCAGTATTTT
TRBJ2-3	few	TRBV29-1	NA	CSVKLRLFPDTQYF	TGCAGCGTTAAGTTGAGATTGTTTCCAGATACGCAGTATTTT
TRBJ2-1	NA	TRBV12-3/TRBV12-4	NA	CASRKGGRANEQFF	TGTGCCAGCAGGAAGGGGGGGAGGGCAAATGAGCAGTTCTTC
TRBJ2-2	few	TRBV5-1	TRBD2	CASTAGGSGTGELFF	TGCGCCAGCACCGCGGGAGGATCAGGAACCGGGGAGCTGTTTTTT
TRBJ2-7	NA	TRBV7-2	TRBD2	CASRTGTSGTEQYF	TGTGCCAGCAGAACCGGGACTAGCGGGACCGAGCAGTACTTC
TRBJ2-1	few	TRBV14	NA	CASSPGDPRDDNEQFF	TGTGCCAGCAGTCCGGGGGACCCCCGGGACGACAATGAGCAGTTCTTC
TRBJ2-5	NA	TRBV20-1	NA	CSARDETGRETQYF	TGCAGTGCTAGAGATGAGACAGGTCGAGAGACCCAGTACTTC
TRBJ2-3	once	TRBV3-1	NA	CASSRHLRTLSTDTQYF	TGTGCCAGCAGCCGCCACCTTAGAACTTTGAGCACAGATACGCAGTATTTT
TRBJ2-2	few	TRBV20-1	TRBD2	CSAHSGRLTGELFF	TGCAGTGCGCATAGCGGGAGATTGACCGGGGAGCTGTTTTTT